This T cell receptor (beta chain) was sequenced in a study of blood T cell repertoires in COVID-19. Trimming took off 5 bases at V and 0 bases at J, with 11 bases between the two ends. Germline CDR1 and CDR2: LNHDA and SQIVND (reference sequence). CDR3 length: 15 residues. This table comes from immunoSEQ multiplex PCR, and its TCRdb copy is limited to in-frame clones, with some not included. In the table there are around 150,000 clones, approximately 79% of which are singletons. This chain links TRBV19 with TRBJ1-3; D is unclear. The material sequenced was peripheral blood. The sequence came from a woman of 80 years or more with acute or convalescent COVID-19. In DNA form, the CDR3 reads TGTGCCAGTAGTCCGTACTCCCTCTCTGGAAACACCATATATTTT. Amino acid sequence: CASSPYSLSGNTIYF.